The clone carrying this T cell receptor beta chain was seen only a few times. The sample comes from a study of blood T cell repertoires in COVID-19. The CDR3 has 17 residues. CDR1 is LGHNA, CDR2 YNFKEQ, per germline. Losses at the gene ends were 1 base for V and 8 bases for J; bases not matched to a gene: 10. As handled by the study authors: Reference gene primer amplification in the assay estimated nucleated cell counts. Sequenced by immunoSEQ multiplex PCR; TCRdb stores in-frame clones only, minus some. D and trimming were read from the DNA, whereas the V and J calls and clone size are those reported in that table. Of about 73,000 clones listed, roughly 79% are singletons.

The sequencing input was peripheral blood. V is TRBV4-2 and J is TRBJ2-1, with 11 nucleotides matching TRBD2. The sequence came from a woman aged 70-85 years with acute or convalescent COVID-19. The CDR3 is CASSQALGTSGGHEQFF. DNA for the CDR3: TGTGCCAGCAGCCAAGCTTTGGGGACTAGCGGCGGCCATGAGCAGTTCTTC.